This record concerns one TCR beta chain sequence. Its antigen is unidentified. The data belong to a study of T cells expressing NK-cell markers. Overall study: The TCR beta repertoires were obtained from sorted CD3+CD56+NKG2C+, CD3+CD56+NKG2C- and CD3+CD56-NKG2C+ T cells.

The germline V gene has CDR1 DFQATT and CDR2 SNEGSKA (reference sequence). The CDR3 has 14 residues. TCR beta cDNA was made by 5'RACE template switching with UMIs. TCRdb re-called the 5' RACE reads, yielding one record per CDR3 amino acid sequence without DNA. The record lists some 340,000 distinct CDR3 sequences, of which the ten most abundant hold 5.2%. Study conclusions and caveats: Unclear, still, was the HCMV specificity of the expanded NKG2C+ T cell clones. Each of about six donors carried dominant NKG2C+ clonotypes accounting for roughly 1.0-7.5% of CD8+ T cells.

This TCR was sampled from a man aged 18-75 years in good health. Sequenced: blood T cells: a sorted CD56 or NKG2C T cell subset, CD4+ or CD8+ T cells, or bulk PBMC T cells (not recorded which). This chain connects TRBV20-1 to TRBJ2-7; the TCRdb D gene call, TRBD1, has no DNA to confirm it. CDR3 sequence reads: CSAKYRIFSYEQYF.